The entry below gives a single T cell receptor (beta chain) sequence along with its context. Its matching antigen is unknown. This entry is derived from a study of a mutant IDH1 vaccine in newly diagnosed glioma. Study overall: Receipt of radiotherapy, temozolomide, or both preceded the study, and most received both. Notes on the study in general: A vaccine-induced immune response developed in about 94% of the patients.

Using immunoSEQ multiplex PCR, the repertoire was profiled, and TCRdb retains in-frame clones only, with some absent. The sample carries over 55,000 clones, more than 70% recorded once. Regarding time point: baseline, week 1 (first vaccination visit). This sample's treatment: pre-vaccination baseline after standard-of-care therapy. Diagnosis in the donors showed new WHO grade 3 or 4 astrocytomas that were IDH1-mutant and ATRX-lost. The CDR3 is 12 residues long. The V and J ends lost 8 bases and 3 bases respectively, with 11 bases between them. The germline V gene has CDR1 SGHVS and CDR2 FQNEAQ. V usage is TRBV7-8 and J usage is TRBJ2-7; D gene ambiguous. This TCR derives from a woman between 18 and 29 years old with glioma. Some clones in this sample may be carry-over from other donors' samples. The material was peripheral blood mononuclear cells (PBMCs), obtained from a glioma patient treated with radiotherapy, temozolomide or both. The CDR3 protein is CASGRTGYEQYF. Written as DNA, the CDR3 is TGTGCCAGCGGACGGACGGGCTACGAGCAGTACTTC.